This TCR beta chain was sequenced during a study of beta chain features in type 1 diabetes (dated by TCRdb to about 2018). For context, the study as a whole: No differences in mean age, gender distribution, total cell number or subset yield were found between patients and healthy donors. A total of 85 million to 140 million sorted cells were examined across all samples, and the number of cells per subset was strongly correlated with RNA yield. In the study, recently diagnosed type 1 diabetes patients and matched healthy donors were compared on the TCRB repertoires of their sorted circulating CD4+ T cell subsets. Naive and central memory subsets were obtained from all 30 or so donors, but regulatory and stem cell-like memory subsets were isolated from only 8 patients and roughly 8 healthy donors. Here is what the overall study found, with its caveats: At VDJ recombination sites, patients with type 1 diabetes made fewer insertions and deleted more nucleotides, a pattern implying thymic rearrangement abnormalities. Shorter templates might be favored by PCR, yet because patient and control samples were amplified and corrected together, any such skew would affect both groups equally. The naive, central memory and regulatory TCRB repertoires appeared to resemble one another more closely among patients than among healthy donors. HLA sub-analyses involved small numbers of individuals, so any influence of HLA type on TCRB rearrangement remained unresolved. Because cDNA rather than genomic DNA was sequenced, highly expressing activated cells could have been over-represented, although no difference in activation and CD3 levels was found between groups. A moderate but significant shortening of TCRB CDR3 length was observed in type 1 diabetes patients in all four CD4+ subsets.

This clone has at least ten counts. Its target antigen remains unknown. Base qualities are not recorded, but no much larger clone differs from it by a single base. From each donor, a single peripheral blood sample of around 120 mL on average was drawn into heparinised tubes. A BD FACSAria II and a panel including CD45RO, CCR7, CD25, CD127, CD95 and CD27 were used to sort naive, central memory, regulatory and stem cell-like memory CD4+ T cells. Purity was above 95% for every sorted population. Right away, PBMCs were isolated by Lymphoprep density gradient centrifugation and were stained directly, with no culture step. So that batch effects would be minimized, each experiment stained and sorted samples in pairs, pairing one healthy donor with one patient. All of the isolated RNA was reverse transcribed with the High Capacity cDNA Reverse Transcription Kit, so expressed TCRB transcripts were sequenced. Deep immunoSEQ sequencing was performed on naive, central memory and regulatory T cell samples, with an average of roughly 3.5 million total reads per sample. After sorted cells were lysed in RLT buffer, RNA was extracted with DNase-treated RNeasy Micro or Mini kits, with the choice depending on cell number. Each cell subset was processed separately to prevent cross-contamination, with patient and healthy donor samples processed together. TCRB sequences were amplified from cDNA with the immunoSEQ multiplex PCR, producing 87-bp fragments spanning the CDR3 region. Sequencing of the amplicons was done on the Illumina HiSeq platform. The paper's data handling went like this. PCR bias was corrected computationally using synthetic template baselines, and reads within Hamming distance 2 were collapsed, with unmergeable singletons discarded. Reads were aligned to IMGT to assign V, D and J genes, CDR3 length, and insertions or deletions at six rearrangement sites. Clonotype counts were normalized to sorted cell number within each subset before computing true diversity and Gini coefficients with the tcR R package. The overlap coefficient, calculated on TCRB nucleotide sequences, was used to measure repertoire sharing. Held by TCRdb, this immuneACCESS table contains in-frame sequences only and omits some clones. Under half of the omission traces to an unresolved V gene where checked; the cause of the rest is unknown. V, J and clone size reflect that table, while D and trimming were determined from the DNA. The sample has roughly 290,000 clones on record, about 8.5% of them singletons. Approximately 1% of the sample is held by the ten biggest clonotypes.

This receptor was identified in a woman between 18 and 29 years old in good health. Material: central memory CD4+ T cells from blood.

The DNA reads TGTGCCAGCAGCGCACTGTCGGGGCGGGGCTACAATGAGCAGTTCTTC. Its protein product is CASSALSGRGYNEQFF. Rearrangement joined TRBV4-2 to TRBJ2-1; perhaps TRBD2 is the D gene, with 6 bases matching. V gives up 5 bases and J gives up 3 bases, and the segment between their germline ends measures 17 bases. Reading from cysteine to phenylalanine, the CDR3 counts 16 amino acids. Only the CDR3 portion is preserved as DNA: 48 bases, with reading frame beginning at the first base. CDR1 LGHNA and CDR2 YNFKEQ were looked up in the germline V gene.